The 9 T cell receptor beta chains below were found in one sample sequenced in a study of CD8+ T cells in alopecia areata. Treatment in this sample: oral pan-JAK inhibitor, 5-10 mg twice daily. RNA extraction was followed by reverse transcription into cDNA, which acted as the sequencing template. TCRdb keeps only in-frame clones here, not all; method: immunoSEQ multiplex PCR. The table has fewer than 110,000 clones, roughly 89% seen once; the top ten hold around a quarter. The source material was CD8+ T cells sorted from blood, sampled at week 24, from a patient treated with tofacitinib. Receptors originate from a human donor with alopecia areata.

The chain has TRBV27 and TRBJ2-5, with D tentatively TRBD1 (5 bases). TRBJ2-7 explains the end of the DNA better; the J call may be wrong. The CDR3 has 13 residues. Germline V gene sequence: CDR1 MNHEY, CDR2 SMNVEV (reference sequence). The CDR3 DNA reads TGTGCCAGCGGAGACAGCCCGTCCTACGAGCAGTACTTC. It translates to CASGDSPSYEQYF.

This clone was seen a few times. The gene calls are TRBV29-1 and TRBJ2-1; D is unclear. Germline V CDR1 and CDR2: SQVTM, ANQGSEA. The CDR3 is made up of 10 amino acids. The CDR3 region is CSATGHEQFF. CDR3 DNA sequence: TGCAGTGCCACCGGACATGAGCAGTTCTTC.

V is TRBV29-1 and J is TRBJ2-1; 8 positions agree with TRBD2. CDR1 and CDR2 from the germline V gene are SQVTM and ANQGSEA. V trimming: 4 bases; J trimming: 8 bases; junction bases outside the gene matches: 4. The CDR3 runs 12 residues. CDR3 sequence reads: CSVGFGGDEQFF. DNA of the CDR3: TGCAGCGTTGGGTTCGGGGGGGATGAGCAGTTCTTC.

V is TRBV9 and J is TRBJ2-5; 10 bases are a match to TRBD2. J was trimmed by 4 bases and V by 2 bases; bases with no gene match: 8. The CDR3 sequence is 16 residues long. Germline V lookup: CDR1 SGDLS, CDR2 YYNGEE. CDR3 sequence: CASSVSSGGARETQYF. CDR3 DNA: TGTGCCAGCAGCGTCTCAAGCGGGGGGGCCAGAGAGACCCAGTACTTC. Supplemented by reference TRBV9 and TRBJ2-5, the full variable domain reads DSGVTQTPKHLITATGQRVTLRCSPRSGDLSVYWYQQSLDQGLQFLIQYYNGEERAKGNILERFSAQQFPDLHSELNLSSLELGDSALYFCASSVSSGGARETQYFGPGTRLLVL.

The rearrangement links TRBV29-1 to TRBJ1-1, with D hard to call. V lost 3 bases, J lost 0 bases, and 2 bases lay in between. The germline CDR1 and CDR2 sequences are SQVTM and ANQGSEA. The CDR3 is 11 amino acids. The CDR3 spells CSVDMNTEAFF. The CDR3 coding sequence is TGCAGCGTTGATATGAACACTGAAGCTTTCTTT. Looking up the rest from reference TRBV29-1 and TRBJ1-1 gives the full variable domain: SAVISQKPSRDICQRGTSLTIQCQVDSQVTMMFWYRQQPGQSLTLIATANQGSEATYESGFVIDKFPISRPNLTFSTLTVSNMSPEDSSIYLCSVDMNTEAFFGQGTRLTVV.

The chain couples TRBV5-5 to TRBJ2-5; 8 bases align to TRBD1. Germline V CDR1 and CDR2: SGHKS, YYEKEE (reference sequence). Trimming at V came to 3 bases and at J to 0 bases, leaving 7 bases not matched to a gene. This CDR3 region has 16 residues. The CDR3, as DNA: TGTGCCAGCAGCTCGCCTTTGGGACAGGACCAAGAGACCCAGTACTTC. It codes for CASSSPLGQDQETQYF.

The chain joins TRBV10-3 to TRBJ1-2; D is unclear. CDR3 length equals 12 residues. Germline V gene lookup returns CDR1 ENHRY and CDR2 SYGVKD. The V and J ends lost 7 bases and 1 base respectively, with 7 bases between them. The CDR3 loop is CAITADNYGYTF. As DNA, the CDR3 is TGTGCCATCACAGCAGATAACTATGGCTACACCTTC.

The CDR3, as DNA: TGTGCCAGCAGTTTATTGAAGGCAGGGGGCCGGGAGACCCAGTACTTC. It is translated as CASSLLKAGGRETQYF. The chain couples TRBV27 to TRBJ2-5; 8 bases are a match to TRBD1. Trimming removed 1 base from V and 5 bases from J; junction bases left unmatched: 9. The CDR3 totals 16 residues. The germline V gene encodes CDR1 MNHEY and CDR2 SMNVEV (reference sequence).

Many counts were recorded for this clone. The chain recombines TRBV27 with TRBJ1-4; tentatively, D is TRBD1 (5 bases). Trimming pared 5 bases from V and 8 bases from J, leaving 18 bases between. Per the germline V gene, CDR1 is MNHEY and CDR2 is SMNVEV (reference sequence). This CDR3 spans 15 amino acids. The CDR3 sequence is CASSPGTQRREKLFF. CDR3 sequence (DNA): TGTGCCAGCAGTCCAGGGACTCAAAGGCGGGAAAAACTGTTTTTT.